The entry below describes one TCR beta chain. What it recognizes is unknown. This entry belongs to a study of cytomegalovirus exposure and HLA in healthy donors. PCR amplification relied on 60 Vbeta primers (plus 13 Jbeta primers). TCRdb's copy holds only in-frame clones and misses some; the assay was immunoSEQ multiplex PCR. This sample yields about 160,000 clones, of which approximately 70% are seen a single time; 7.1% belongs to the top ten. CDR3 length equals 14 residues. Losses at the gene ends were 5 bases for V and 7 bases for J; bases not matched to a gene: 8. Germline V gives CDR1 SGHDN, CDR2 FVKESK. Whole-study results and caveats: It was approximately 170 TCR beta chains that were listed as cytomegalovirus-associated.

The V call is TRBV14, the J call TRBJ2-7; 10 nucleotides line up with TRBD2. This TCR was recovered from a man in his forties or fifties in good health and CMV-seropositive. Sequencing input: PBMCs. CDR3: CASSSLAGDEEQYF. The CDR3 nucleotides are TGTGCCAGCAGCTCGCTAGCGGGGGATGAAGAGCAGTACTTC.